These T cell receptor beta chains were read from a single sample in a study of blood T cells in healthy people across ages. TCRdb called the 5' RACE reads again in MiXCR, with one record for every CDR3 protein. In the table there are roughly 700,000 distinct CDR3 sequences, more than 20% of which are singletons. This sample also belongs to another study, concerning T cells of mothers and their children.

Sequencing input: blood. The receptors were sampled from a boy aged 10-17 years in good health. The CDR3 runs from the conserved cysteine through the conserved F or W. Each record gives: clone size, J gene, V gene, D gene, CDR3 protein, CDR3 DNA. D genes are given only for firm matches. Size is omitted from some rows. Given values are once, few, many or a class for expanded clones.

few	TRBJ2-7	TRBV6-5	TRBD2	CASSYSIGGDLPPYEQYF	TGTGCCAGCAGTTACTCGATTGGGGGGGACCTTCCTCCCTACGAGCAGTACTTC
.	TRBJ2-5	TRBV29-1	.	CSVVETSFQETQYF	TGCAGCGTTGTCGAGACAAGCTTCCAAGAGACCCAGTACTTC
few	TRBJ2-4	TRBV6-2/TRBV6-3	TRBD1	CASTLDRGGYIQYF	TGTGCCAGCACCCTGGACAGGGGCGGCTACATTCAGTACTTC
.	TRBJ2-1	TRBV29-1	.	CSATGSNEQFF	TGCAGCGCAACAGGGTCCAATGAGCAGTTCTTC
few	TRBJ2-1	TRBV20-1	TRBD2	CSATSGGRNEQFF	TGCAGTGCGACTAGCGGGGGGAGAAATGAGCAGTTCTTC
few	TRBJ2-7	TRBV28	TRBD1	CASSRTGTGYEQYF	TGTGCCAGCAGCCGAACCGGGACAGGGTACGAGCAGTACTTC
.	TRBJ2-1	TRBV4-1	.	CASSQGMRAMDEQFF	TGCGCCAGCAGCCAAGGCATGAGGGCAATGGATGAGCAGTTCTTC
many	TRBJ2-7	TRBV5-1	.	CASSLISTYEQYF	TGTGCCAGCAGCTTAATCAGCACCTACGAGCAGTACTTC
.	TRBJ1-5	TRBV5-1	TRBD1	CASSFGQGDDQPQHF	TGCGCCAGCAGCTTTGGACAGGGGGACGATCAGCCCCAGCATTTT
few	TRBJ2-1	TRBV6-2/TRBV6-3	.	CASSYTNRGALNEQFF	TGTGCCAGCAGTTACACCAACCGAGGGGCGCTTAATGAGCAGTTCTTC
.	TRBJ1-3	TRBV20-1	.	CSARRGELAGNTIYF	TGCAGTGCTAGACGGGGGGAATTGGCTGGAAACACCATATATTTT
few	TRBJ2-1	TRBV4-3	TRBD1	CASSQDWTGNEQFF	TGCGCCAGCAGCCAAGATTGGACAGGCAATGAGCAGTTCTTC
.	TRBJ2-7	TRBV2	.	CASGGQTYEQYF	TGTGCCAGCGGCGGACAGACCTACGAGCAGTACTTC
.	TRBJ2-3	TRBV6-6	TRBD1	CASSYSPGQGNTDTRYF	TGTGCCAGCAGTTACTCTCCGGGACAGGGGAACACAGATACGCGGTATTTT
.	TRBJ1-2	TRBV2	TRBD1	CASRPGQGGYGYTF	TGTGCCAGCAGGCCAGGACAGGGAGGGTATGGCTACACCTTC
.	TRBJ2-1	TRBV5-1	TRBD2	CASSRTSGGVGEQFF	TGCGCCAGCAGCAGGACTAGCGGGGGGGTCGGTGAGCAGTTCTTC
.	TRBJ2-3	TRBV12-3/TRBV12-4	.	CASSRALTGTDTQYF	TGTGCCAGCAGCCGCGCGCTTACAGGGACAGATACGCAGTATTTT
few	TRBJ2-3	TRBV6-5	TRBD2	CASSYLGLAGVWGTDTQYF	TGTGCCAGCAGTTACCTGGGGCTAGCGGGAGTTTGGGGCACAGATACGCAGTACTTT
.	TRBJ2-7	TRBV7-9	.	CASSLGGTPYEQYF	TGTGCCAGCAGCTTAGGTGGGACCCCCTACGAGCAGTACTTC
.	TRBJ2-1	TRBV10-3	.	CAISPPGVNEQFF	TGTGCCATCAGTCCTCCAGGGGTCAATGAGCAGTTCTTC
.	TRBJ2-5	TRBV4-3	.	CASSQDLGPTYQETQYF	TGCGCCAGCAGCCAAGATTTAGGACCGACGTACCAAGAGACCCAGTACTTC
few	TRBJ2-5	TRBV12-3/TRBV12-4	.	CASSFEAFQETQYF	TGTGCCAGCAGTTTTGAGGCGTTCCAAGAGACCCAGTACTTC
many	TRBJ2-5	TRBV29-1	.	CSVDAGNQETQYF	TGCAGCGTTGATGCAGGGAACCAAGAGACCCAGTACTTC
few	TRBJ1-4	TRBV5-1	.	CASSFGQNVKLFF	TGCGCCAGCAGCTTCGGACAGAATGTAAAACTGTTTTTT
few	TRBJ1-2	TRBV20-1	TRBD1	CSARSGGTGGYTF	TGCAGTGCTAGATCAGGGGGGACGGGTGGCTACACCTTC
once	TRBJ2-1	TRBV29-1	.	CSVEWYNEQFF	TGCAGCGTTGAATGGTACAATGAGCAGTTCTTC
.	TRBJ1-1	TRBV12-3/TRBV12-4	.	CASSPDSPSFTEAFF	TGTGCCAGCAGTCCGGACAGCCCCTCCTTCACTGAAGCTTTCTTT
.	TRBJ2-2	TRBV7-2	TRBD1	CASSLESQGAAGELFF	TGTGCCAGCAGCTTAGAGTCACAGGGGGCGGCCGGGGAGCTGTTTTTT
few	TRBJ2-3	TRBV11-2	.	CASSSRSGPHYLSTDTQYF	TGTGCCAGCAGCTCCCGGAGCGGGCCGCACTATTTAAGCACAGATACGCAGTATTTT
.	TRBJ2-7	TRBV5-6	.	CAPEGVADYEQYF	TGTGCCCCAGAAGGAGTAGCGGACTACGAGCAGTACTTC
.	TRBJ2-7	TRBV28	.	CASSRTSRAPSSYEQYF	TGTGCCAGCAGTCGAACAAGCAGGGCTCCCTCTTCCTACGAGCAGTACTTC
few	TRBJ2-1	TRBV12-3/TRBV12-4	TRBD2	CASSLDGTSWYNEQFF	TGTGCCAGCAGTTTGGATGGGACTAGCTGGTACAATGAGCAGTTCTTC
few	TRBJ2-7	TRBV6-2/TRBV6-3	.	CASSGREIEQYF	TGTGCCAGCTCCGGCAGGGAAATCGAGCAGTACTTC
.	TRBJ2-3	TRBV3-1	TRBD2	CASSPFSGGGTDTQYF	TGTGCCAGCAGCCCGTTCAGCGGGGGGGGCACAGATACGCAGTATTTT
.	TRBJ2-5	TRBV9	TRBD1	CASSAIGTGEETQYF	TGTGCCAGCAGCGCAATTGGGACAGGAGAAGAGACCCAGTACTTC
.	TRBJ2-7	TRBV25-1	TRBD1	CASSAPPGQGEHEQYF	TGTGCCAGCAGTGCCCCTCCCGGACAGGGGGAACACGAGCAGTACTTC
.	TRBJ2-3	TRBV7-2	TRBD2	CASSQRGLAGGTDTQYF	TGTGCCAGCAGCCAGCGGGGACTAGCGGGGGGCACAGATACGCAGTATTTT
.	TRBJ2-1	TRBV28	.	CASSPVGGRIFNEQFF	TGTGCCAGCAGCCCGGTAGGAGGGCGGATCTTCAATGAGCAGTTCTTC
.	TRBJ2-1	TRBV9	TRBD1	CASSPRTGRTYNEQFF	TGTGCCAGCAGCCCCCGGACAGGGAGAACCTACAATGAGCAGTTCTTC
.	TRBJ2-6	TRBV6-1	TRBD1	CASSDRTGGSGANVLTF	TGTGCCAGCAGCGACAGGACAGGGGGCTCTGGGGCCAACGTCCTGACTTTC
.	TRBJ2-5	TRBV7-9	TRBD1	CASSSVGDRQETQYF	TGTGCCAGCAGCTCGGTAGGGGACAGACAAGAGACCCAGTACTTC
.	TRBJ2-5	TRBV6-1	.	CASSPDGRRETQYF	TGTGCCAGCAGTCCGGACGGACGAAGGGAGACCCAGTACTTC
few	TRBJ1-1	TRBV11-2	.	CASSLGAGVTEAFF	TGTGCCAGCAGCTTAGGGGCGGGGGTTACTGAAGCTTTCTTT
.	TRBJ2-1	TRBV20-1	TRBD2	CSARELAGLYNEQFF	TGCAGTGCTAGAGAGCTAGCGGGGCTCTACAATGAGCAGTTCTTC
few	TRBJ2-3	TRBV5-4	.	CASPGGGDTQYF	TGTGCCAGCCCAGGGGGGGGAGATACGCAGTATTTT
.	TRBJ2-3	TRBV20-1	TRBD2	CSAIAGVGDTQYF	TGCAGTGCTATTGCGGGGGTCGGAGATACGCAGTATTTT
few	TRBJ2-7	TRBV6-5	TRBD1	CASSYWGQGRMRYEQYF	TGTGCTAGCAGTTACTGGGGACAGGGGCGGATGCGCTACGAGCAGTACTTC
.	TRBJ2-3	TRBV10-3	.	CAISEIGLPTDTQYF	TGTGCCATCAGTGAGATCGGTCTGCCCACAGATACGCAGTATTTT
few	TRBJ2-1	TRBV7-3	.	CASSLRGLSYNEQFF	TGTGCCAGCAGCTTAAGAGGTCTCTCCTACAATGAGCAGTTCTTC
.	TRBJ2-7	TRBV6-6	.	CASSYSLAEQYF	TGTGCCAGCAGTTACTCCCTCGCCGAGCAGTACTTC
few	TRBJ2-1	TRBV7-8	.	CASGRGRGYNEQFF	TGTGCCAGCGGGAGGGGGCGAGGGTACAATGAGCAGTTCTTC
few	TRBJ1-5	TRBV12-3/TRBV12-4	.	CASSLAPTRYNQPQHF	TGTGCCAGCAGTTTAGCGCCAACAAGGTACAATCAGCCCCAGCATTTT
few	TRBJ2-7	TRBV28	TRBD2	CASSPGTSGDYEQYF	TGTGCCAGCAGTCCCGGGACTAGCGGGGACTACGAGCAGTACTTC
few	TRBJ2-7	TRBV7-8	.	CASSNGLAYEQYF	TGTGCCAGCAGTAACGGACTGGCATACGAGCAGTACTTC
.	TRBJ2-7	TRBV5-6	.	CASSLTVKKISEQYF	TGTGCCAGCAGCTTGACAGTGAAGAAGATATCCGAGCAGTACTTC